The rows below give T cell receptor beta chains drawn from one sample of a study of cytomegalovirus exposure and HLA in healthy donors. Clones were read by immunoSEQ multiplex PCR, and TCRdb kept only the in-frame ones, dropping some. Here the sample spans about 190,000 clones, approximately 85% being singletons. Input material: PBMCs. Source of these receptors: a young woman in good health and CMV-seronegative. CDR3s leave out the opening cysteine and the closing phenylalanine or tryptophan. Fields, in order: D gene, V gene, J gene, CDR3 protein. A D gene is named only where the DNA matches it firmly.

D gene: TRBD1
V gene: TRBV18
J gene: TRBJ2-7
CDR3 protein: ASSPRVSGTGGDEQY

D gene: TRBD1
V gene: TRBV12-5
J gene: TRBJ1-1
CDR3 protein: ASGLVRTGVTEAF

D gene: TRBD1
V gene: TRBV30
J gene: TRBJ2-3
CDR3 protein: AWTGRTDTQY

D gene: TRBD2
V gene: TRBV11-3
J gene: TRBJ2-3
CDR3 protein: ASSQGRLAGFTDTQY

D gene: TRBD2
V gene: TRBV15
J gene: TRBJ2-7
CDR3 protein: ATSVRRTRAAYEQY

D gene: TRBD2
V gene: TRBV4-2
J gene: TRBJ2-5
CDR3 protein: ASSQSGGGETQY

D gene: .
V gene: TRBV19
J gene: TRBJ2-7
CDR3 protein: ASTRGTAPYEQY

D gene: TRBD2
V gene: TRBV10-1
J gene: TRBJ2-5
CDR3 protein: ASSDGGGIGETQY

D gene: TRBD1
V gene: TRBV7-9
J gene: TRBJ2-4
CDR3 protein: ASSTGTGVKNIQY

D gene: TRBD2
V gene: TRBV9
J gene: TRBJ2-3
CDR3 protein: ASSVSGGAESDTQY

D gene: .
V gene: TRBV6-1
J gene: TRBJ1-1
CDR3 protein: ASSEAIQGPYEAF

D gene: .
V gene: TRBV19
J gene: TRBJ1-5
CDR3 protein: ASSIGFGNLNQPQH

D gene: TRBD1
V gene: TRBV23-1
J gene: TRBJ1-2
CDR3 protein: ASSQEENRQGFSYGYT

D gene: .
V gene: TRBV9
J gene: TRBJ2-2
CDR3 protein: ASSVSTAGELF

D gene: .
V gene: TRBV30
J gene: TRBJ1-1
CDR3 protein: AWSVGGFGDTEAF

D gene: TRBD2
V gene: TRBV5-1
J gene: TRBJ2-1
CDR3 protein: ASSFPGTSGRFPYNEQF

D gene: TRBD2
V gene: TRBV4-2
J gene: TRBJ2-7
CDR3 protein: ASSQGSTGGLYEQY

D gene: .
V gene: TRBV6-1
J gene: TRBJ2-7
CDR3 protein: ASSPSYEQY

D gene: TRBD1
V gene: TRBV13
J gene: TRBJ1-2
CDR3 protein: ASSLGRGTGLSRGGYT

D gene: TRBD2
V gene: TRBV7-6
J gene: TRBJ2-2
CDR3 protein: ASSLSTSGPGELF

D gene: .
V gene: TRBV5-1
J gene: TRBJ2-3
CDR3 protein: ASSQGTNRDTQY

D gene: .
V gene: TRBV19
J gene: TRBJ1-5
CDR3 protein: ASSMWQNSNQPQH

D gene: .
V gene: TRBV5-1
J gene: TRBJ2-2
CDR3 protein: ASRSITGTPNTGELF

D gene: TRBD2
V gene: TRBV28
J gene: TRBJ2-3
CDR3 protein: ASSLLGLAGVPDTQY

D gene: TRBD1
V gene: TRBV2
J gene: TRBJ1-5
CDR3 protein: ASSGTGDNQPQH

D gene: TRBD1
V gene: TRBV6-6
J gene: TRBJ1-2
CDR3 protein: ASSSRQGLGGYT

D gene: .
V gene: TRBV10-1
J gene: TRBJ1-1
CDR3 protein: ASSESRGRTNTEAF

D gene: .
V gene: TRBV4-1
J gene: TRBJ1-4
CDR3 protein: ASSRIGGEMGEKLF

D gene: .
V gene: TRBV6-5
J gene: TRBJ2-1
CDR3 protein: ASSYRTDSSYNEQF

D gene: .
V gene: TRBV9
J gene: TRBJ2-3
CDR3 protein: ASTVGAGEENTQY

D gene: TRBD1
V gene: TRBV29-1
J gene: TRBJ1-5
CDR3 protein: SVGEDRGQPQH

D gene: .
V gene: TRBV27
J gene: TRBJ1-2
CDR3 protein: ASSIRDTPSGGYT

D gene: TRBD1
V gene: TRBV30
J gene: TRBJ2-7
CDR3 protein: AWSRSGGYEQY

D gene: TRBD2
V gene: TRBV5-1
J gene: TRBJ2-7
CDR3 protein: ASSLSPSGSYEQY

D gene: TRBD2
V gene: TRBV2
J gene: TRBJ2-2
CDR3 protein: ASRSTSGNTGELF

D gene: .
V gene: TRBV7-9
J gene: TRBJ1-2
CDR3 protein: ASSLLGRDYGYT

D gene: .
V gene: TRBV25-1
J gene: TRBJ2-3
CDR3 protein: ASSESLRRNGITDTQY

D gene: .
V gene: TRBV5-3
J gene: TRBJ2-2
CDR3 protein: ARSLLTLSAGELF

D gene: TRBD1
V gene: TRBV5-1
J gene: TRBJ2-4
CDR3 protein: ASSLEQGTIQY

D gene: .
V gene: TRBV19
J gene: TRBJ2-2
CDR3 protein: ASSSDTGELF

D gene: .
V gene: TRBV5-1
J gene: TRBJ2-5
CDR3 protein: ASSFGGRGGQETQY

D gene: TRBD2
V gene: TRBV2
J gene: TRBJ2-1
CDR3 protein: ASSEASGLVTEQF

D gene: .
V gene: TRBV6-5
J gene: TRBJ2-3
CDR3 protein: ASSQSGSDTQY

D gene: .
V gene: TRBV6-1
J gene: TRBJ2-1
CDR3 protein: ASTTTGAYNEQF

D gene: .
V gene: TRBV11-3
J gene: TRBJ2-5
CDR3 protein: ASSLDRTTQY

D gene: .
V gene: TRBV6-1
J gene: TRBJ1-1
CDR3 protein: ASTEGGLNTEAF

D gene: .
V gene: TRBV6-5
J gene: TRBJ1-1
CDR3 protein: ASSFRENTEAF

D gene: .
V gene: TRBV4-1
J gene: TRBJ2-7
CDR3 protein: ASSQSPRDKLRGQY

D gene: .
V gene: TRBV6-6
J gene: TRBJ2-7
CDR3 protein: ASSYSKQGNEQY

D gene: .
V gene: TRBV6-1
J gene: TRBJ1-2
CDR3 protein: ASSENFGTPLGGYT

D gene: .
V gene: TRBV4-1
J gene: TRBJ1-1
CDR3 protein: ASSQEFRDTEAF

D gene: TRBD1
V gene: TRBV7-8
J gene: TRBJ1-1
CDR3 protein: ASSSVGRRGPRNTEAF

D gene: TRBD2
V gene: TRBV7-6
J gene: TRBJ2-2
CDR3 protein: ASSSGLAGGPTGELF

D gene: TRBD1
V gene: TRBV29-1
J gene: TRBJ1-5
CDR3 protein: SVGDGTANQPQH

D gene: .
V gene: TRBV12-5
J gene: TRBJ1-3
CDR3 protein: ASGERFSGNTIY